Listed below are T cell receptor beta chains from one sample, sequenced in a study of blood T cell repertoires in COVID-19. Only in-frame clones appear in the TCRdb table, and some are missing; sequencing was by immunoSEQ multiplex PCR. This table has 360,000 or so clones, 85% to 90% appearing once. The sample comprised PBMCs or T cells enriched from blood (not recorded which). Receptors originate from a woman younger than 45 who had been exposed to COVID-19. Both conserved end residues are part of each CDR3. A D gene is named only where the DNA matches it firmly. A row's size may be missing; if present it is once, few, many or a size class.

>TRBD2|NA|TRBJ2-1|TRBV27
TGTGCCAGCAGTTTAAGGAGCGGGAGATCCTACAATGAGCAGTTCTTC
CASSLRSGRSYNEQFF
>TRBD1|NA|TRBJ1-4|TRBV12-5
TGTGCTAGTGGTACCCGGACAGGGAGAAATGAAAAACTGTTTTTT
CASGTRTGRNEKLFF
>NA|NA|TRBJ2-3|TRBV2
TGTGCCAGCAGTCCTGACAGAAGCACAGATACGCAGTATTTT
CASSPDRSTDTQYF
>NA|NA|TRBJ1-6|TRBV4-1
TGCGCCAGCAGCCAAGAGCGGAGCAGGGCGGATTCACCCCTCCACTTT
CASSQERSRADSPLHF
>TRBD1|NA|TRBJ2-5|TRBV2
TGTGCCAGCAGTGAATGGACAGGGCCCGAGACCCAGTACTTC
CASSEWTGPETQYF
>NA|few|TRBJ1-4|TRBV4-2
TGTGCCAGCAGCCAAGTTCCAGGGAGGTTCGGCGTGGGAGATGAAAAACTGTTTTTT
CASSQVPGRFGVGDEKLFF
>NA|NA|TRBJ2-1|TRBV11-3
TGTGCCAGCAGCTTAAGTTCTAGTGAGCAGTTCTTC
CASSLSSSEQFF
>TRBD2|NA|TRBJ2-7|TRBV20-1
TGCAGTGCTGGTGTGGGACTAGCGGGAGCCCACGAGCAGTACTTC
CSAGVGLAGAHEQYF
>TRBD1|NA|TRBJ2-7|TRBV10-3
TGTGCCATCAGTGCACAGACAGGGGAGGTTTCCTACGAGCAGTACTTC
CAISAQTGEVSYEQYF
>NA|NA|TRBJ1-5|TRBV5-4
TGTGCCAGCAGCTTGGGGGGCGGCGACAGTCATCAGCCCCAGCATTTT
CASSLGGGDSHQPQHF
>TRBD2|once|TRBJ2-3|TRBV7-8
TGTGCCAGCAGCTTAGGACTAGCGGTTGCAGATACGCAGTATTTT
CASSLGLAVADTQYF
>NA|once|TRBJ2-1|TRBV15
TGTGCCACCAGACCTCCCGGGGGGCCCTACAATGAGCAGTTCTTC
CATRPPGGPYNEQFF
>TRBD1|NA|TRBJ2-1|TRBV19
TGTGCCAGTATGGGGAACCGGGACAGGGGACGGGAGCAGTTCTTC
CASMGNRDRGREQFF
>TRBD2|NA|TRBJ2-7|TRBV11-2
TGTGCCAGCAGCTTTGGGCGGACTATTACTCTTTCGGGGGGCGAGCAGTACTTC
CASSFGRTITLSGGEQYF
>TRBD1|NA|TRBJ2-7|TRBV27
TGTGCCAGCAGTTTATCCGGGACAGCGAGGGGCGAGCAGTACTTC
CASSLSGTARGEQYF
>NA|NA|TRBJ1-5|TRBV3-1/TRBV3-2
TGTGCCAGCAGCCAAGCAGGGCCGACAAATCAGCCCCAGCATTTT
CASSQAGPTNQPQHF
>NA|NA|TRBJ1-5|TRBV5-8
TGTGCCAGCAGCACCACAGGGACGCAGCCCCAGCATTTT
CASSTTGTQPQHF
>NA|NA|TRBJ2-1|TRBV3-1/TRBV3-2
TGTGCCAGCAGTCTAGACAGATACAATGAGCAGTTCTTC
CASSLDRYNEQFF
>TRBD1|NA|TRBJ2-7|TRBV7-9
TGTGCCAGCAGCCCTATTCCCGGGACAGACTTGGACCCTTACGAGCAGTACTTC
CASSPIPGTDLDPYEQYF
>TRBD1|NA|TRBJ2-3|TRBV5-6
TGTGCCAGCAGCTTGGCTCAGGGGGTCGATACGCAGTATTTT
CASSLAQGVDTQYF